A single sample gave rise to the 30 T cell receptor beta chains below, sequenced in a study of cytomegalovirus exposure and HLA in healthy donors. Generated by immunoSEQ multiplex PCR, the TCRdb table keeps only in-frame clones and is missing some. This table holds about 220,000 clones, around nine tenths found once. The sequenced material came from PBMCs. Receptors were obtained from a man between 18 and 35 years old in good health and CMV-seronegative.

The gene calls are TRBV29-1 and TRBJ2-3; 10 positions match TRBD2. The CDR3 totals 20 residues. J was trimmed by 0 bases and V by 5 bases; bases with no gene match: 20. In germline, CDR1 is SQVTM, CDR2 ANQGSEA. This CDR3 reads CSVRDSGRAFPRTSTDTQYF. CDR3 DNA: TGCAGCGTTAGGGACAGCGGGAGGGCTTTTCCTCGAACTAGCACAGATACGCAGTATTTT.

The V gene is TRBV7-9, the J gene TRBJ2-1, with 11 nucleotides matching TRBD2. The V segment lost 10 bases and the J segment 6 bases; nucleotides outside the gene matches: 8. The CDR3 totals 14 residues. CDR1 is SEHNR and CDR2 is FQNEAQ in the germline V gene (reference sequence). CDR3 region: CATPRLAGGNEQFF. CDR3 DNA: TGTGCCACCCCAAGGCTAGCGGGGGGCAATGAGCAGTTCTTC.

V usage is TRBV4-3 and J usage is TRBJ1-1; possibly TRBD1 for D (5 bases). V was shortened by 0 bases and J by 8 bases, with 16 bases between the two germline ends. CDR3 size: 15 residues. Germline V gives CDR1 LGHNA, CDR2 YSLEER. DNA for the CDR3: TGCGCCAGCAGCCAAGATTCGGGGGTCACAGCGGAAGCTTTCTTT. It is translated as CASSQDSGVTAEAFF.

V is TRBV28 and J is TRBJ2-3; 8 bases line up with TRBD1. This CDR3 spans 15 amino acids. V was clipped by 7 bases and J by 1 base; unmatched bases: 7. Germline CDR1 MDHEN, CDR2 SYDVKM. The CDR3 DNA reads TGTGCCAGCACCACCGGGACAGGCCGCACAGATACGCAGTATTTT. The encoded protein is CASTTGTGRTDTQYF.

The chain is built from TRBV7-2 and TRBJ2-7; 9 bases are shared with TRBD1. The J segment lost 2 bases and the V segment lost 3 bases, leaving 8 bases of the junction unmatched. In germline, CDR1 is SGHTA, CDR2 FQGNSA. The CDR3 totals 16 residues. The CDR3, as DNA: TGTGCCAGCAGCTTCGTACAGGGGGCTCCTACCTACGAGCAGTACTTC. Translating it yields CASSFVQGAPTYEQYF.

The chain uses TRBV6-6 and TRBJ1-4, with D perhaps TRBD1 (6 bases). V lost 4 bases and J 2 bases, leaving 8 bases between the germline ends. Looked up from germline, CDR1 is MNHNY and CDR2 is SVGAGI (reference sequence). The CDR3 covers 14 residues. The CDR3 reads CASSLQGTNEKLFF. The CDR3 DNA is TGTGCCAGCAGTTTACAGGGTACTAATGAAAAACTGTTTTTT.

The genes are TRBV19 and TRBJ1-5; TRBD1 aligns across 9 bases. Trimming took 6 bases from V and 5 from J; bases not matched to a gene: 17. CDR1 is LNHDA and CDR2 is SQIVND in the germline V gene (reference sequence). The CDR3 contains 18 residues. The CDR3 nucleotides are TGTGCCAGTAGATCCTCCGGGACAGGGTCACCTAACCATCAGCCCCAGCATTTT. This translates into CASRSSGTGSPNHQPQHF.

V usage is TRBV5-1 and J usage is TRBJ2-1; 9 nucleotides match TRBD2. The ends lost 6 bases at V and 4 bases at J; junction bases unmatched: 8. The CDR3 has 15 amino acids. In germline, CDR1 is SGHRS, CDR2 YFSETQ. The CDR3 nucleotides read TGCGCCAGCACCGTTACTAGCGGGCGATACAATGAGCAGTTCTTC. It yields the protein CASTVTSGRYNEQFF.

V is TRBV7-9 and J is TRBJ1-6, with 12 bases fitting TRBD1. V gave up 5 bases and J gave up 10 bases; unmatched junction bases: 9. CDR1 is SEHNR and CDR2 is FQNEAQ in the germline V gene (reference sequence). The CDR3 covers 16 residues. This CDR3 is CASSTGTGGSGSPLHF. The CDR3 DNA is TGTGCCAGCAGCACCGGGACAGGGGGCTCGGGGTCACCCCTCCACTTT.

This clone occurred a few times. The rearrangement uses TRBV27 and TRBJ1-5; the match to TRBD1 covers 7 bases. Germline CDR1 MNHEY, CDR2 SMNVEV (reference sequence). The CDR3 length is 13 residues. The V and J ends lost 6 bases and 6 bases, in that order; junction bases with no gene match: 5. The chain's CDR3 is CASSRGLVQPQHF. The CDR3, as DNA: TGTGCCAGCAGCAGGGGGTTGGTTCAGCCCCAGCATTTT.

The gene calls are TRBV7-2 and TRBJ2-3; a possible D gene is TRBD1 (6 bases). Looked up from germline, CDR1 is SGHTA and CDR2 is FQGNSA. CDR3 length: 14 amino acids. Trimming took 1 base from V and 7 from J, leaving 12 bases between them. As DNA, the CDR3 is TGTGCCAGCAGCTTAGGGTCCGGGACAAATACGCAGTATTTT. The encoded protein is CASSLGSGTNTQYF.

The V call is TRBV4-3, the J call TRBJ1-2; D ambiguous. Between the trimmed V and J ends, which lost 6 bases and 2 bases, there was a span of 16 bases. Per the germline V gene, CDR1 is LGHNA and CDR2 is YSLEER. The CDR3 is 15 residues long. CDR3 bases: TGCGCCAGCAGTTCCTACTCGCGGGCGAACTATGGCTACACCTTC. Encoded protein: CASSSYSRANYGYTF.

The CDR3 nucleotides read TGCGCCAGCAGCCAAGATCAGGCGGGTCCCGAAGCTTTCTTT. As protein: CASSQDQAGPEAFF. V usage is TRBV4-3 and J usage is TRBJ1-1; D call uncertain. Trimming pared 0 bases from V and 8 bases from J, leaving 13 bases between. Germline V gene sequence: CDR1 LGHNA, CDR2 YSLEER. This CDR3 has 14 residues.

This clone was counted ten times or more. This chain uses TRBV2 with TRBJ2-7; TRBD1 aligns across 8 bases. The CDR3 length is 13 residues. Trimming took 5 bases from V and 5 from J; bases not matched to a gene: 5. Germline loops: CDR1 SNHLY, CDR2 FYNNEI. The CDR3 region is CASSLGQDNEQYF. In nucleotides, the CDR3 is TGTGCCAGCAGTTTGGGACAGGACAACGAGCAGTACTTC.

The rearrangement uses TRBV10-3 and TRBJ2-7; the match to TRBD1 covers 7 bases. In germline, CDR1 is ENHRY, CDR2 SYGVKD. Germline trimming cut 0 bases from V and 2 bases from J; bases unmatched to any gene: 1. This CDR3 region has 14 residues. CDR3 coding DNA: TGTGCCATCAGTGAGTCGGGGACAGCCTACGAGCAGTACTTC. Translating it yields CAISESGTAYEQYF.

This clone was observed a few times. The gene calls are TRBV12-5 and TRBJ2-7; D is uncertain. The ends were cut back, 6 bases at V and 3 bases at J, with 3 bases in the middle. Germline CDR1 reads LGHNT; CDR2 reads FRNRAP. This CDR3 region has 10 residues. The CDR3 nucleotides read TGTGCTAGTGGCAACTACGAGCAGTACTTC. Translated, it gives CASGNYEQYF.

This clone was seen more than once but under ten times. V and J are TRBV18 and TRBJ2-5; 9 bases map to TRBD1. V trimming: 2 bases; J trimming: 4 bases; junction bases outside the gene matches: 11. CDR3 length: 17 residues. Germline V gene sequence: CDR1 KGHSH, CDR2 LQKENI. CDR3 amino acids: CASSPTFTTGGRETQYF. DNA for the CDR3: TGTGCCAGCTCACCAACGTTTACAACAGGGGGCCGAGAGACCCAGTACTTC.

This clone was seen only once. V usage is TRBV10-2 and J usage is TRBJ1-6; tentatively, D is TRBD1 (5 bases). The V gene lost 5 bases and the J gene lost 6 bases, with 11 bases spanning the gap. The CDR3 loop spans 14 amino acids. Germline V gives CDR1 WSHSY, CDR2 SAAADI. CDR3 sequence (DNA): TGCGCCAGCAGTACCCAGGGTTTTAATTCACCCCTCCACTTT. It specifies CASSTQGFNSPLHF.

This rearrangement joins TRBV7-3 to TRBJ2-1, with 7 nucleotides matching TRBD2. Germline CDR1 is SGHTA and CDR2 is FQGTGA. V dropped 2 bases and J dropped 6; count of bases not matched to a gene: 1. The CDR3 extends over 13 amino acids. The CDR3 reads CASSLSSGNEQFF. In nucleotides, the CDR3 is TGTGCCAGCAGCTTATCTAGCGGCAATGAGCAGTTCTTC.

The chain recombines TRBV9 with TRBJ2-7, with D unresolved. The CDR3 has 13 amino acids. Germline assignment: CDR1 SGDLS and CDR2 YYNGEE. Between the trimmed V and J ends, which lost 3 bases and 3 bases, there was a span of 10 bases. CDR3 loop: CASSETPGYEQYF. CDR3 nucleotide sequence: TGTGCCAGCAGCGAGACCCCAGGCTACGAGCAGTACTTC.

This chain links TRBV7-2 with TRBJ2-7, with 8 bases aligning to TRBD2. Germline CDR1 is SGHTA and CDR2 is FQGNSA. The V segment lost 4 bases and the J segment 4 bases; nucleotides outside the gene matches: 3. This CDR3 has 13 amino acids. In DNA, the CDR3 is TGTGCCAGCAGCTGGGGACTAGGGTACGAGCAGTACTTC. Translated, it gives CASSWGLGYEQYF.

V is TRBV9 and J is TRBJ2-1, with 8 bases aligning to TRBD2. The germline V gene encodes CDR1 SGDLS and CDR2 YYNGEE. The CDR3 runs 16 residues. V lost 3 bases and J lost 8; bases outside the gene matches: 13. CDR3 region: CASSDHTSGGFHEQFF. The DNA for the CDR3 is TGTGCCAGCAGCGACCATACTAGCGGAGGGTTCCATGAGCAGTTCTTC.

V and J are TRBV4-3 and TRBJ2-2; D is unresolved. The germline V and J ends were trimmed by 1 base and 0 bases, with 6 bases remaining between them. Germline-derived CDR1 and CDR2 are LGHNA and YSLEER. This CDR3 comprises 15 residues. The CDR3 sequence: CASSQAVSNTGELFF. The CDR3 nucleotides read TGCGCCAGCAGCCAAGCAGTGTCGAACACCGGGGAGCTGTTTTTT.

V gene TRBV6-6 combines with J gene TRBJ1-2, with 8 bases that match TRBD1. This CDR3 region has 13 residues. The ends lost 3 bases at V and 7 bases at J; junction bases unmatched: 4. Germline CDR1 is MNHNY and CDR2 is SVGAGI (reference sequence). The CDR3 region is CASSYGQGGGYTF. The CDR3 nucleotides read TGTGCCAGCAGTTATGGACAGGGTGGTGGCTACACCTTC.

The CDR3 region has the DNA TGTGCCAGCTCTCAGACAAACAGGGGCTCGGACTATGGCTACACCTTC. As protein: CASSQTNRGSDYGYTF. J is TRBJ1-2 and V is TRBV18; TRBD1 agrees at 7 bases. V was clipped by 6 bases and J by 3 bases; unmatched bases: 13. The CDR3 runs 16 residues. Germline V gene lookup returns CDR1 KGHSH and CDR2 LQKENI.

As DNA, the CDR3 is TGTGCCACTAGGGGGCAGGGTGGTAGCACAGATACGCAGTATTTT. Its translation is CATRGQGGSTDTQYF. V gene TRBV10-3 combines with J gene TRBJ2-3; 7 bases are shared with TRBD1. This CDR3 is 15 amino acids long. V shed 10 bases and J 0 bases; nucleotides not matched to a gene: 10. CDR1 is ENHRY, CDR2 SYGVKD, per germline.

V usage is TRBV5-5 and J usage is TRBJ1-2; tentatively, D is TRBD1 (6 bases). The CDR3 covers 15 residues. Trimming shortened V by 0 bases and J by 3 bases, and 12 bases separated the two germline ends. From germline, CDR1 is SGHKS and CDR2 YYEKEE (reference sequence). The CDR3 DNA is TGTGCCAGCAGCTTGGATAGTCAGGGGCACTATGGCTACACCTTC. As protein: CASSLDSQGHYGYTF.

The rearrangement joins TRBV18 to TRBJ2-7; TRBD1 might be the D (6 bases). With 4 bases removed from V and 3 bases from J, the gap between germline ends came to 16 bases. The CDR3 totals 15 residues. The germline V gene encodes CDR1 KGHSH and CDR2 LQKENI. In DNA form, the CDR3 reads TGTGCCAGCTCACAGTCCGGACAGATGTACTACGAGCAGTACTTC. Protein product: CASSQSGQMYYEQYF.

The chain carries TRBV5-1 and TRBJ2-2, with D possibly matching TRBD2 (6 bases). Germline-derived CDR1 and CDR2 are SGHRS and YFSETQ. Deletions cut 0 bases from V and 5 bases from J, with 11 bases between. The CDR3 is 15 residues long. The CDR3 reads CASSLAYRGTGELFF. CDR3 DNA: TGCGCCAGCAGCTTGGCCTATCGGGGGACCGGGGAGCTGTTTTTT.

This clone was seen just once. J is TRBJ1-1 and V is TRBV5-4, with a possible D match to TRBD1 (5 bases). Trimming removed 4 bases from V and 4 bases from J, with 14 bases in between. This CDR3 region has 14 residues. Germline V CDR1 and CDR2: SGHNT, YYREEE (reference sequence). CDR3 sequence: CASSQGGSGTEAFF. In DNA, the CDR3 is TGTGCCAGCAGCCAGGGAGGGTCTGGCACTGAAGCTTTCTTT.